Given below is one T cell receptor beta chain in context. Its target is not known. These data come from a study of OX40 agonist ivuxolimab in advanced cancers. Overall study: Eligibility admitted prior anti-PD-1, anti-PD-L1 or anti-CTLA-4 therapy; about 42% had some. Three patients responded partially, comprising one with hepatocellular carcinoma and two with cutaneous melanoma. Study findings and constraints: The average count of expanded clones was higher among CD8+ T cells than among CD4+.

Clones were sequenced by immunoSEQ multiplex PCR, and TCRdb holds only the in-frame ones, with some missing. Seen here are over 55,000 clones, about 86% observed once, and the top ten hold 2.4%. Here the sequenced sample was CD4+ or CD8+ T cells sorted from blood, taken in a trial of the OX40 agonist ivuxolimab. This clonotype was obtained from an adult with an advanced solid tumor such as melanoma, head and neck, liver or kidney cancer.

The CDR3 DNA sequence: TGTGCTAGTGGACAGTCCGGCACTGAAGCTTTCTTT. Encoded protein: CASGQSGTEAFF. The J gene is TRBJ1-1, the V gene TRBV18; possibly TRBD1 for D (6 bases). This CDR3 is built from 12 residues. Germline CDR1 reads KGHSH; CDR2 reads LQKENI.